The entry below describes one TCR beta chain. What it recognizes is unknown. This specimen belongs to a study of radiotherapy plus CTLA-4 blockade in lung cancer. About the research overall: Disease control reached more than 25%, with objective responses in 15% to 20%. Study results and caveats: Clones of tumor-derived TCRs expanded in blood after radiotherapy plus ipilimumab. The authors reported that early blood T cell clone dynamics, with interferon-beta, best predicted response.

Clones were sequenced by immunoSEQ multiplex PCR, and TCRdb holds only the in-frame ones, with some missing. The repertoire holds about 48,000 clones, with less than 90% as singletons. This clonotype was sampled from a human donor with non-small cell lung cancer that progressed on radiotherapy plus ipilimumab. Some clones in this sample may be carry-over from other donors' samples. Sequences were derived from peripheral blood, sampled from a patient treated with radiotherapy plus ipilimumab.

The CDR3 DNA is TGTGCCAGCAGCGGGGGACAGGGGGAGTTCTACAATGAGCAGTTCTTC. Translated: CASSGGQGEFYNEQFF. J is TRBJ2-1 and V is TRBV7-2; 11 bases are shared with TRBD1. CDR1 is SGHTA and CDR2 is FQGNSA in the germline V gene. V lost 5 bases, J lost 3 bases, and 6 bases stayed unmatched. The CDR3 consists of 16 residues.